This T cell receptor (beta chain) was recorded in a study of blood T cell repertoires in COVID-19. The V segment lost 2 bases and the J segment 6 bases; nucleotides outside the gene matches: 14. Germline CDR1 and CDR2: LGHNA and YNFKEQ. The CDR3 runs to 18 residues. Data came from immunoSEQ multiplex PCR; TCRdb stores just in-frame clones and leaves some out. The sample holds approximately 300,000 clones, less than 85% seen once. The study recruited people aged roughly 18 to 95 years across some 23 US areas. Which cohort a participant joined came from the clinical history participants gave. Exposed participants came across a COVID-19 case within 2 weeks before study entry.

The material sequenced was PBMCs or T cells enriched from blood (not recorded which). The clonotype originates from a woman aged 30 to 39 who had been exposed to COVID-19. The rearrangement links TRBV4-2 to TRBJ1-5; the match to TRBD1 covers 9 bases. The DNA of the CDR3 is TGTGCCAGCAGCCAATCATTCCTCGGCGGGACAGGGCTTCAGCCCCAGCATTTT. Residues: CASSQSFLGGTGLQPQHF.